This entry lists 9 T cell receptor beta chains sequenced from one sample in a study of blood T cell repertoires in COVID-19. Profiling relied on immunoSEQ multiplex PCR, and the TCRdb table lists in-frame clones only, not all of them. The sample lists about 170,000 clones; about 80% were seen once. What was sequenced was peripheral blood. The receptors originated from a human donor with acute or convalescent COVID-19. The donor label of this sample is uncertain.

The chain combines TRBV29-1 with TRBJ2-3, with TRBD2 identical over 7 bases. V lost 6 bases to trimming and J lost 1 base; unmatched junction nucleotides: 4. There are 13 residues in the CDR3. In germline, CDR1 is SQVTM, CDR2 ANQGSEA. The CDR3 DNA reads TGCAGCGTGCAAACTAGCGGCACAGATACGCAGTATTTT. As protein: CSVQTSGTDTQYF.

The chain has TRBV9 and TRBJ1-6; D is unresolved. Germline CDR1 is SGDLS and CDR2 is YYNGEE. The germline V and J ends were trimmed by 1 base and 10 bases, with 12 bases remaining between them. The CDR3 has 14 residues. In nucleotides, the CDR3 is TGTGCCAGCAGCGTAATCAGCGAGCGCTCACCCCTCCACTTT. Translation: CASSVISERSPLHF.

This chain connects TRBV5-1 to TRBJ2-1; TRBD2 agrees at 9 bases. V lost 4 bases, J lost 7 bases, and 12 bases stayed unmatched. The length of the CDR3 is 16 residues. In germline, CDR1 is SGHRS, CDR2 YFSETQ. CDR3 DNA: TGCGCCAGCAGCCGGAGGGTAGCGGGGGCAAGGAATGAGCAGTTCTTC. Amino acids: CASSRRVAGARNEQFF.

The V call is TRBV5-1, the J call TRBJ2-3, with TRBD2 matching 13 bases. The CDR3 is made up of 17 amino acids. CDR1 is SGHRS and CDR2 is YFSETQ in the germline V gene. Germline trimming cut 4 bases from V and 0 bases from J; bases unmatched to any gene: 5. The CDR3 DNA reads as TGCGCCAGCAGCCTGGGACTAGCGGGATCTAGCACAGATACGCAGTATTTT. It codes for CASSLGLAGSSTDTQYF.

V and J are TRBV11-2 and TRBJ1-6; 9 bases match TRBD1. Germline CDR1 is SGHAT and CDR2 is FQNNGV. With 6 bases clipped from V and 6 bases from J, the junction kept 3 bases outside the gene matches. This CDR3 has 14 amino acids. The CDR3 nucleotides read TGTGCCAGCAGGTCGACAGGGGGTAATTCACCCCTCCACTTT. It specifies CASRSTGGNSPLHF.

The CDR3 region has the DNA TGCGCCAGCAGCTCTTATCCCGGGACAGGGAGCACTGAAGCTTTCTTT. Translation: CASSSYPGTGSTEAFF. The V and J genes are TRBV4-1 and TRBJ1-1; 9 nucleotides line up with TRBD1. V lost 5 bases to trimming and J lost 4 bases; unmatched junction nucleotides: 11. The V gene's germline CDR1 is MGHRA and CDR2 YSYEKL. The CDR3 totals 16 residues.

This clone was recorded a few times. The V gene is TRBV2, the J gene TRBJ2-7; possibly TRBD1 for D (5 bases). V dropped 3 bases and J dropped 3 bases, with 12 bases sitting between them. Germline CDR1 and CDR2: SNHLY and FYNNEI. This CDR3 comprises 14 residues. The CDR3 DNA is TGTGCCAGCAGTGATGGTGACAGCGACTACGAGCAGTACTTC. It is translated as CASSDGDSDYEQYF.

For the CDR3, the DNA is TGTGCCAGCTCACCAGGTCGGGGTGACTACGAGCAGTACTTC. It is translated as CASSPGRGDYEQYF. The rearrangement joins TRBV18 to TRBJ2-7, with D possibly TRBD2 on 5 matching bases. There are 14 residues in the CDR3. Trimming cost V 2 bases and J 3 bases, with 11 bases left between them. Germline CDR1 reads KGHSH; CDR2 reads LQKENI.

The chain couples TRBV18 to TRBJ2-1; TRBD2 aligns across 13 bases. The CDR3 runs 14 residues. V gave up 5 bases and J gave up 9 bases; unmatched junction bases: 4. Germline V gene data show CDR1 as KGHSH and CDR2 as LQKENI. The CDR3: CASSETSGRSEQFF. In DNA form, the CDR3 reads TGTGCCAGCTCAGAGACTAGCGGGAGGTCTGAGCAGTTCTTC.